The text below deals with one T cell receptor (beta chain). This clonotype has a handful of counts. Its antigen is currently not known. No much larger clone is present one base from it, and per-base qualities are unavailable. The sample's time point label is to be understood as: patch test 1, 2 weeks after DPC sensitization. What the treatment or condition label conveys for this sample: therapeutic diphenylcyclopropenone sensitization with weekly scalp DPC. Blood at each patch-test visit was drawn before the patch test was applied. Patients were considered eligible if aged 18 to 70, diagnosed with alopecia and deemed suitable for DPC therapy, and patients were excluded if pregnant. Total RNA was extracted from unfractionated whole blood collected in Tempus Blood RNA tubes. Including the terminal cysteine and phenylalanine, the CDR3 comprises 13 residues. Just CDR3 DNA is preserved here, 39 bases in frame from base 1. At the junction V is shortened by 0 bases and J by 8 bases, with 5 bases in between. The germline V gene (reference sequence) gives CDR1 as LGHDT and CDR2 as YNNKEL.

The data were taken from a study of human T cells and chemical hapten exposure (dated by TCRdb to the early 2020s). With regard to the full study: For sensitization, 2% DPC in acetone was applied to a 2 cm by 2 cm area of upper inner arm skin. Weekly therapeutic DPC doses were additionally applied to the scalp of patients throughout the roughly 23-week study period. Patch testing was done on the upper back using Finn chambers containing 0.01% DPC, and results were scored after 6 days according to International Contact Dermatitis Research Group standards. The patient cohort, mostly female, included alopecia areata with under or over 50% scalp involvement, alopecia totalis and alopecia universalis. The libraries were sequenced as a pool, and the TCR yield per sample differed mostly because of small variations in library volumes within the pool. This study followed changes in the peripheral blood TCR repertoire in vivo during primary and secondary sensitization of alopecia patients to the hapten diphenylcyclopropenone (DPC). Blood was sampled from patients pre-sensitization (week 0) and at 2, 6 and about 24 weeks after DPC sensitization. For TCR sequencing, blood came from approximately 29 alopecia patients at anywhere from one to four time points (pre-sensitization, 2, 6 and 24 weeks). Study-wide findings and limitations: Compared with pre-sensitization or healthy control sets, expanded TCRs formed significantly more large CDR3 similarity clusters, which is consistent with antigen-driven responses. All patients had alopecia, a presumed autoimmune disease, so their immune response might differ from that of healthy individuals. DPC sensitization did not change the number of TCRs with a frequency above 1 in 1000, and there was no evidence of changes in global repertoire structure. Repeated subsampling changed both the strength of the expansion versus patch-test correlation and the threshold at which the correlation became significant. Patch test score correlated positively with the number of PT1 expanded TCRs, reaching significance at thresholds 8, 16 and 32 but not at 4.

The receptor library was made with RACE. TCRdb records NextSeq 500 as the sequencer. During library preparation, unique molecular identifiers were attached to individual cDNA molecules so that TCRs could be counted in a quantitative, reproducible way. Both TCR alpha and TCR beta chains were sequenced from each blood RNA sample. Under the source paper's analysis protocol: The median number of TCRs per sample was 95,638, ranging from roughly 20,000 to 700,000. The Decombinator software suite was used to annotate the V, J and CDR3 of the TCR reads. For the PS versus PT1 abundance plots, all samples were subsampled to the same number of TCRs (28,000). Expanded TCRs were defined as absent before sensitization and observed at least eight times at the 2-week time point. TCRdb reprocessing: public reads trimmed at Q25 with fastp, clones called with MiXCR, in-frame beta chains kept. Each entry merges the rows of one CDR3 protein and shows their most common DNA and genes. The authors' filters were not applied to this entry. The table for this sample lists just over 80,000 distinct CDR3 sequences; around 10% of them were counted only once. About 4.2% of the sample rests with the top ten.

This clonotype was sampled from a woman between 45 and 60 years old with alopecia areata. Some clones in this sample may be carry-over from other donors' samples. Source: whole blood, taken in connection with sensitization to the hapten diphenylcyclopropenone (DPC). In this chain, TRBV3-1 is recombined with TRBJ2-6; the D gene is not confidently resolved. The sequence in DNA is TGTGCCAGCAGCCAAGACTGGTCCAACGTCCTGACTTTC. Its amino acids are CASSQDWSNVLTF.